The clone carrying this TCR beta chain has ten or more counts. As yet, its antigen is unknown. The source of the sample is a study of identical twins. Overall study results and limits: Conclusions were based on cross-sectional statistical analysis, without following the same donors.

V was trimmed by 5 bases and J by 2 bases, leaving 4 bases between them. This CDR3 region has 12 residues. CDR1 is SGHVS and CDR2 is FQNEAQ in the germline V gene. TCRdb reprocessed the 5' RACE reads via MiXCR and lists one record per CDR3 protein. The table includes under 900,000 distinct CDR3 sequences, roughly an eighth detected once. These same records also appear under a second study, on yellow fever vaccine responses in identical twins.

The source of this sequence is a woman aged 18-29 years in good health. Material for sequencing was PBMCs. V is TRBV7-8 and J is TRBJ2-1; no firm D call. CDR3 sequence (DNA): TGTGCCAGCAGCGTCGCCTACAATGAGCAGTTCTTC. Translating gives CASSVAYNEQFF.